This T cell receptor (beta chain) was captured by sequencing in a study of CD8 T cells in ankylosing spondylitis. This clonotype showed up just a few times. The antigen remains undetermined. The CDR3 is 14 amino acids. Germline CDR1 and CDR2: MGHDK and SYGVNS. V gave up 8 bases and J gave up 0 bases, with 12 bases separating them. TCRdb redid the calling of the 5' RACE reads with MiXCR, one entry per CDR3 protein. Among approximately 500,000 distinct CDR3 sequences, approximately 12% were seen once, and the ten largest hold approximately 6.3%. Overall study results and limits: Seemingly characteristic of ankylosing spondylitis blood was a TCR beta motif consisting of several highly homologous variants. As reported, disease-linked clones showed significant enrichment in matched ankylosing spondylitis synovial fluid. Previously reported in reactive arthritis synovial fluid and blood were some of the motif variants.

V gene TRBV25-1 combines with J gene TRBJ2-3; D is possibly TRBD2 (6 bases). Sequenced: blood, either unsorted or a sorted T cell fraction (not recorded which). The TCR originated in a male donor with ankylosing spondylitis. CDR3 DNA: TGTGCCAGCCAAGTTGGGGGGAGCACAGATACGCAGTATTTT. It encodes CASQVGGSTDTQYF.